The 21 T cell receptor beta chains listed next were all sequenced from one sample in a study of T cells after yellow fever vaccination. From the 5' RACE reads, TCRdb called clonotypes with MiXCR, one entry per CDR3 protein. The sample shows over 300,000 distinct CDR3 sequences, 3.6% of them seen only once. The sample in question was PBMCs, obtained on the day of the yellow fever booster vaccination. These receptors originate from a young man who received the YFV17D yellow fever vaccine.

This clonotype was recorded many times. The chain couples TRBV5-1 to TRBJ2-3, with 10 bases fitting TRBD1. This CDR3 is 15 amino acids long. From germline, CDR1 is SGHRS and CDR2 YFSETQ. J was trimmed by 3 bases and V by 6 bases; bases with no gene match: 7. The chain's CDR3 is CASTVGTGVTDTQYF. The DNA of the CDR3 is TGCGCCAGCACCGTTGGGACAGGGGTGACAGATACGCAGTATTTT.

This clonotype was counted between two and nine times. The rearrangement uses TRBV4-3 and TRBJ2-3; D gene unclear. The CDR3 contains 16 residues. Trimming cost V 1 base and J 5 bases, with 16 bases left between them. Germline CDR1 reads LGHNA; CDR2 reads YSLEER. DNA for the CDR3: TGCGCCAGCAGCCAAGGGGCCTTTACCCCCGGAGATACGCAGTATTTT. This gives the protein CASSQGAFTPGDTQYF.

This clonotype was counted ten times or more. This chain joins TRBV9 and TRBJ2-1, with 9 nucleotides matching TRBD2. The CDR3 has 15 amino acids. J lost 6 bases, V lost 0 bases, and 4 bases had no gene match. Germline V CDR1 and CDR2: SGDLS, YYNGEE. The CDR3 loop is CASSVGLAGRNEQFF. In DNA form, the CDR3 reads TGTGCCAGCAGCGTAGGGCTAGCGGGGCGCAATGAGCAGTTCTTC.

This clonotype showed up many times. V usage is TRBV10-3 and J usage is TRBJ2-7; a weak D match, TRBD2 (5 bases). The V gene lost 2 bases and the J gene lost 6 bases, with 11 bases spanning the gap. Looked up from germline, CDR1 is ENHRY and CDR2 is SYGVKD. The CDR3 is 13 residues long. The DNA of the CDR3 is TGTGCCATCAGTGAGGGAGCGGTGTCCGAGCAGTACTTC. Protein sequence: CAISEGAVSEQYF.

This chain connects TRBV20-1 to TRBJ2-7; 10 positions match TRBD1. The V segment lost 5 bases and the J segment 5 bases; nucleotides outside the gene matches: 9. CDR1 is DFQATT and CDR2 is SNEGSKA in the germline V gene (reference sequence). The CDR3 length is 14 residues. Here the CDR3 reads CSASTTGTGDEQYF. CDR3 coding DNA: TGCAGTGCTTCTACCACTGGGACAGGGGACGAGCAGTACTTC.

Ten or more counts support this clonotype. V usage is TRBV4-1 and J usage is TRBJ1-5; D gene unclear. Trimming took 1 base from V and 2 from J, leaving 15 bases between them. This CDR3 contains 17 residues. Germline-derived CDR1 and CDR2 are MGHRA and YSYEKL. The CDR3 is CASSQGSRLLGNQPQHF. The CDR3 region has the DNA TGCGCCAGCAGCCAAGGTTCGCGACTTTTGGGCAATCAGCCCCAGCATTTT.

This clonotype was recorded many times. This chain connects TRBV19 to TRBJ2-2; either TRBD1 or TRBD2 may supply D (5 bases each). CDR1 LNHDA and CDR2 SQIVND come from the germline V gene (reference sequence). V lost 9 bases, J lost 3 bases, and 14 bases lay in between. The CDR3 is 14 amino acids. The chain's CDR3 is CASSRDGDTGELFF. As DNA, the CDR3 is TGTGCCAGCTCGAGGGACGGCGACACCGGGGAGCTGTTTTTT. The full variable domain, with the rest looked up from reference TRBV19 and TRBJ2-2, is DGGITQSPKYLFRKEGQNVTLSCEQNLNHDAMYWYRQDPGQGLRLIYYSQIVNDFQKGDIAEGYSVSREKKESFPLTVTSAQKNPTAFYLCASSRDGDTGELFFGEGSRLTVL.

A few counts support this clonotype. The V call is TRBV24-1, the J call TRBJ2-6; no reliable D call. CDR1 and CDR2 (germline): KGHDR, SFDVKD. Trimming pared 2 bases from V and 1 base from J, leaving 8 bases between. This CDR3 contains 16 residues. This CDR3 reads CATSDSERSGANVLTF. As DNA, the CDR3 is TGTGCCACCAGTGATTCTGAGCGATCTGGGGCCAACGTCCTGACTTTC.

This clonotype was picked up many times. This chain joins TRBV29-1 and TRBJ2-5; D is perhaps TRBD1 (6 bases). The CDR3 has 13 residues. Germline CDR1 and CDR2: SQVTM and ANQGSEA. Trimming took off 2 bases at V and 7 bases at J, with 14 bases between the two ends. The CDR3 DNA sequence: TGCAGCGTTGAACTCACAGGGATGGGGACCCAGTACTTC. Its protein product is CSVELTGMGTQYF.

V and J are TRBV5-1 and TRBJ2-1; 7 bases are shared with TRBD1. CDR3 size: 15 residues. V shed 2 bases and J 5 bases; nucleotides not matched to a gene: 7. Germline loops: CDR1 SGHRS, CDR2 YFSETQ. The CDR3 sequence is CASSFPGTADNEQFF. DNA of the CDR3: TGCGCCAGCAGCTTCCCCGGGACAGCCGACAATGAGCAGTTCTTC.

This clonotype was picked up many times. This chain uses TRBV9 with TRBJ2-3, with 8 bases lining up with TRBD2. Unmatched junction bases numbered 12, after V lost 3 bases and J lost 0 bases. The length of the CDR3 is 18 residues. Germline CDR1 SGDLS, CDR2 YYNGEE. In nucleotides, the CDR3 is TGTGCCAGCAGCGCAAAGGGGACTAGGCCATCTAGCACAGATACGCAGTATTTT. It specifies CASSAKGTRPSSTDTQYF.

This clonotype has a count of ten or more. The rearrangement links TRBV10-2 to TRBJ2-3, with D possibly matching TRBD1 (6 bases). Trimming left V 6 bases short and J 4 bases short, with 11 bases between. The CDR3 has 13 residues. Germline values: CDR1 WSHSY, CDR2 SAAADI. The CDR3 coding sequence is TGCGCCAGCAGGGCAGGGGCCCCAGATACGCAGTATTTT. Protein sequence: CASRAGAPDTQYF.

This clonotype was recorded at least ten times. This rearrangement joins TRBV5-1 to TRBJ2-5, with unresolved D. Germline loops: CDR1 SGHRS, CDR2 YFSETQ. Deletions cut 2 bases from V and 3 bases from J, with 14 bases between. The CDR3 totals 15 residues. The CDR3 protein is CASSFGATPKETQYF. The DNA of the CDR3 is TGCGCCAGCAGCTTCGGAGCAACCCCCAAAGAGACCCAGTACTTC.

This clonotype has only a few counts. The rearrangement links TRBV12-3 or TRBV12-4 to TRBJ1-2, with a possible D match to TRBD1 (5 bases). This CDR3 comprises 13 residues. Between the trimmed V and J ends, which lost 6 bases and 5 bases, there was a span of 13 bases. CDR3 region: CASRRDGRYGYTF. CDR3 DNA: TGTGCCAGCAGGCGGGACGGGAGATATGGCTACACCTTC.

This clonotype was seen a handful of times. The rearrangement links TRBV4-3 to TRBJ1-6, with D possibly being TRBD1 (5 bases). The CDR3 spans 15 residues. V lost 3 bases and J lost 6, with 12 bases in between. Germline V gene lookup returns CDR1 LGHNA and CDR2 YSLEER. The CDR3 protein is CASSHPGPSNSPLHF. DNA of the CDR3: TGCGCCAGCAGCCACCCGGGACCGAGTAATTCACCCCTCCACTTT.

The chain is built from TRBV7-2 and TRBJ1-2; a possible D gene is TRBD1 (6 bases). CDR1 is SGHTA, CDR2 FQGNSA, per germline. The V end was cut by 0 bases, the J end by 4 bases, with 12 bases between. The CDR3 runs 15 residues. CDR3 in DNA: TGTGCCAGCAGCTTAGCGCAAGGGGGTCCCTATGGCTACACCTTC. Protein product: CASSLAQGGPYGYTF.

The CDR3 nucleotides read TGTGCCACCAGCAGAGATAAAGGGTCCTACGAGCAGTACTTC. Its protein is CATSRDKGSYEQYF. V usage is TRBV15 and J usage is TRBJ2-7, with unresolved D. Germline V gene data show CDR1 as LNHNV and CDR2 as YYDKDF (reference sequence). The CDR3 spans 14 residues. Trimming shortened V by 0 bases and J by 1 base, and 7 bases separated the two germline ends.

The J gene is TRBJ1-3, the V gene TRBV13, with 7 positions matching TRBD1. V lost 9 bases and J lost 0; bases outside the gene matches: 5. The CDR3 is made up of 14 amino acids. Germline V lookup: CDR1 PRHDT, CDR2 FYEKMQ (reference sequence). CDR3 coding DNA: TGTGCCAGTTTGACAGGGAACTCTGGAAACACCATATATTTT. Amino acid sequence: CASLTGNSGNTIYF.

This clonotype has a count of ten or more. The CDR3 spells CASSSGTVNEKLFF. The CDR3 DNA sequence: TGTGCCAGCAGCTCCGGGACAGTGAATGAAAAACTGTTTTTT. The chain joins TRBV7-8 to TRBJ1-4; 7 bases match TRBD1. In germline, CDR1 is SGHVS, CDR2 FQNEAQ. V lost 4 bases to trimming and J lost 5 bases; unmatched junction nucleotides: 4. The CDR3 runs to 14 residues.

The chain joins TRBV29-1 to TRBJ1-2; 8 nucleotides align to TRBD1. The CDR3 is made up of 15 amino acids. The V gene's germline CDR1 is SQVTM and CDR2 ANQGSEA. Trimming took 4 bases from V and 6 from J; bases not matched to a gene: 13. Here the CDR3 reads CSVATGVVSEHGYTF. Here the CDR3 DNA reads TGCAGCGTTGCGACAGGGGTTGTCTCGGAGCATGGCTACACCTTC.

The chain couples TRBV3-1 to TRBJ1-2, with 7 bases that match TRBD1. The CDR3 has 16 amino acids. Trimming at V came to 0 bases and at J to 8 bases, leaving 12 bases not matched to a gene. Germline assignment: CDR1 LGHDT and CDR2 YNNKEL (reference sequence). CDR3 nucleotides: TGTGCCAGCAGCCAAGATATCGGATACAGGGGAGGCGGCTACACCTTC. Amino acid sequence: CASSQDIGYRGGGYTF.